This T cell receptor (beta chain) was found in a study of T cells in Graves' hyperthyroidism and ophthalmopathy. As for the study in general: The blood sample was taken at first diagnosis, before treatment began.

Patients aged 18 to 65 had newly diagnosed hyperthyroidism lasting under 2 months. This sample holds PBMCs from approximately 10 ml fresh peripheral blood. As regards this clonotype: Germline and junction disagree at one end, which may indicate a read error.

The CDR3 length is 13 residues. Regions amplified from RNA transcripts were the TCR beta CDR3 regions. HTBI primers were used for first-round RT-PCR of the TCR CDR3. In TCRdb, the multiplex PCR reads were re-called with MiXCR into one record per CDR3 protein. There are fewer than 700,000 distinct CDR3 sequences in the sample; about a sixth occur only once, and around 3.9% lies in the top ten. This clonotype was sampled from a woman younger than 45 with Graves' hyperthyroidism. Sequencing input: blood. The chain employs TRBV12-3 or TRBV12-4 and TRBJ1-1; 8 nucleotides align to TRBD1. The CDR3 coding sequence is TGTGCCAGTGAGCAGGGGGCTTACACTGAAGCTTCCTTT. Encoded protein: CASEQGAYTEASF.